One sample yielded the 4 T cell receptor beta chains listed below, sequenced in a study of cytomegalovirus exposure and HLA in healthy donors. The PCR employed 60 Vbeta primers together with 13 Jbeta primers. Sequencing used immunoSEQ multiplex PCR; TCRdb keeps in-frame clones, though not all of them. The data contain under 45,000 clones, around 62% of them singletons. The sample taken for sequencing was PBMCs. These receptors were collected from a human donor in good health.

The chain links TRBV19 to TRBJ2-3; D unclear. The length of the CDR3 is 11 residues. Germline V CDR1 and CDR2: LNHDA, SQIVND (reference sequence). The V end lost 7 bases, the J end lost 1 base, and 3 bases lay between the germline ends. The CDR3 spells CASTGTDTQYF. The CDR3 nucleotides read TGTGCCAGTACGGGCACAGATACGCAGTATTTT.

In this sample, this clone turned up once. The chain combines TRBV2 with TRBJ2-3, with 9 bases fitting TRBD2. The trim removed 8 bases at V and 3 bases at J, leaving 9 bases unmatched. The CDR3 covers 15 residues. The V gene's germline CDR1 is SNHLY and CDR2 FYNNEI. CDR3 nucleotide sequence: TGTGCCAGCGGGCCGGGGCTAGCGGGAACAGATACGCAGTATTTT. Translation gives CASGPGLAGTDTQYF.

V gene TRBV7-6 combines with J gene TRBJ2-7, with a tentative D call TRBD2 (6 bases). In germline, CDR1 is SGHVS, CDR2 FNYEAQ. V lost 5 bases to trimming and J lost 1 base, with 12 bases between them. The CDR3 loop spans 14 amino acids. The CDR3 reads CASSLGGASYEQYF. The CDR3 nucleotides are TGTGCCAGCAGCCTCGGGGGAGCTTCCTACGAGCAGTACTTC. Full variable domain (remainder filled in from reference TRBV7-6 and TRBJ2-7): GAGVSQSPRYKVTKRGQDVALRCDPISGHVSLYWYRQALGQGPEFLTYFNYEAQQDKSGLPNDRFSAERPEGSISTLTIQRTEQRDSAMYRCASSLGGASYEQYFGPGTRLTVT.

CDR3 protein: CASSGTSGGSYQETQYF. The CDR3 bases are TGTGCCAGCAGCGGGACTAGCGGGGGTTCGTACCAAGAGACCCAGTACTTC. The rearrangement links TRBV4-2 to TRBJ2-5, with 14 nucleotides matching TRBD2. The CDR3 spans 17 residues. V lost 5 bases to trimming and J lost 0 bases; unmatched junction nucleotides: 5. Germline V gene data show CDR1 as LGHNA and CDR2 as YNFKEQ.